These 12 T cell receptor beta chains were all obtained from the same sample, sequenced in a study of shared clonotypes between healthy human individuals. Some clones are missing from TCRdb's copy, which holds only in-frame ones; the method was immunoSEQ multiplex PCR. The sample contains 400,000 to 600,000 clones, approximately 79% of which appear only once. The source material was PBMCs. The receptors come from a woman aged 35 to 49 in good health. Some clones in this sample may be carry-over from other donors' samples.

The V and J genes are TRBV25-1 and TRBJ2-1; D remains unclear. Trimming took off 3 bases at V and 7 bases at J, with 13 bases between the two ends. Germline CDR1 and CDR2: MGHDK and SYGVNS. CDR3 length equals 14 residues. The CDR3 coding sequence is TGTGCCAGCAGTGACTGGGTGGTGGGGAATGAGCAGTTCTTC. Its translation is CASSDWVVGNEQFF.

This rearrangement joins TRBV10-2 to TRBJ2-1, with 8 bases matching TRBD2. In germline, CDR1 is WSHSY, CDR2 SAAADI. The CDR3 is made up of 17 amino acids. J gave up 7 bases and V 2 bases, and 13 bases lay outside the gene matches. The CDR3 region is CASSEITSGSGANEQFF. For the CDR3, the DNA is TGCGCCAGCAGTGAGATAACTAGCGGTTCGGGGGCGAATGAGCAGTTCTTC.

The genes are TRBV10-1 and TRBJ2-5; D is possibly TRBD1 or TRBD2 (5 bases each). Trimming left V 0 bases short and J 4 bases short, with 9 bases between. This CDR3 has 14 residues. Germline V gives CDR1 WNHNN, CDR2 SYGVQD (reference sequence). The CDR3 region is CASSESGRVETQYF. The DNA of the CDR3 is TGCGCCAGCAGTGAGTCGGGGCGGGTAGAGACCCAGTACTTC.

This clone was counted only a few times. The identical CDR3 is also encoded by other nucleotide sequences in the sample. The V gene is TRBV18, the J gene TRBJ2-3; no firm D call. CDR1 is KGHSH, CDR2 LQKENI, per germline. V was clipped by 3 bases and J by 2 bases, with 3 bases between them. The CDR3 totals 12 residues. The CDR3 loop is CASSPPTDTQYF. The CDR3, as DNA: TGTGCCAGCTCACCTCCCACAGATACGCAGTATTTT.

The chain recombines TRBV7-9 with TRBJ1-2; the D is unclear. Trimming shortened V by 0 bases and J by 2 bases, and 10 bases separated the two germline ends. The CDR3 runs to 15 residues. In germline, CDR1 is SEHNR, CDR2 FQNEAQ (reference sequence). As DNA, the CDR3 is TGTGCCAGCAGCTTAGCGGCATCGGGAAACTATGGCTACACCTTC. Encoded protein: CASSLAASGNYGYTF.

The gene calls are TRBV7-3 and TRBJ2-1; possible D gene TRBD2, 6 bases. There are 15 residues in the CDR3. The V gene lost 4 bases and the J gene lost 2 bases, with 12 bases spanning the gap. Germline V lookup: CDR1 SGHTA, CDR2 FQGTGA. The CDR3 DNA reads TGTGCCAGCAGCTCTGGGGGACTTGCCTACAATGAGCAGTTCTTC. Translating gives CASSSGGLAYNEQFF.

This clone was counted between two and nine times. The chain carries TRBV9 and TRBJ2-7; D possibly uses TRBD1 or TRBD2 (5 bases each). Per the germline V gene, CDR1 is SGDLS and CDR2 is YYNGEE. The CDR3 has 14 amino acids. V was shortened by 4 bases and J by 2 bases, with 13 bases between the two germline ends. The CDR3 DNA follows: TGTGCCAGCAGCCCCGGGGCCACGACCTACGAGCAGTACTTC. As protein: CASSPGATTYEQYF.

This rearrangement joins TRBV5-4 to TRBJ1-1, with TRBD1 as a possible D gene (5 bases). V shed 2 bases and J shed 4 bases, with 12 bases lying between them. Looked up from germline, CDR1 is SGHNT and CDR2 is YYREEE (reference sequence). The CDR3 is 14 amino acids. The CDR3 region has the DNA TGTGCCAGCAGCTTCGAGGGGTGGGGCACTGAAGCTTTCTTT. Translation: CASSFEGWGTEAFF.

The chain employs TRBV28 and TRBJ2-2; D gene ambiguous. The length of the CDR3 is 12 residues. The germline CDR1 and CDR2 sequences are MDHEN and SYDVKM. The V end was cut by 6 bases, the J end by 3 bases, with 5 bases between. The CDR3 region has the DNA TGTGCCAGCAGGGTCCACACCGGGGAGCTGTTTTTT. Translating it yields CASRVHTGELFF.

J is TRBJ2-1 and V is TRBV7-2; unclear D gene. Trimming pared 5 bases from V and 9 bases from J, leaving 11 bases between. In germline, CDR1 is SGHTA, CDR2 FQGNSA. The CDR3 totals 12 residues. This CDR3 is CASSKQLSEQFF. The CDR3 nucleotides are TGTGCCAGCAGCAAACAGCTAAGTGAGCAGTTCTTC.

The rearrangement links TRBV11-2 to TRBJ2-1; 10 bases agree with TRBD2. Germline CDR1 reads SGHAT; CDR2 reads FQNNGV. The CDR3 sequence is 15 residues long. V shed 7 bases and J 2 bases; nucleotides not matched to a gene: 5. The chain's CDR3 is CASIPGTSAYNEQFF. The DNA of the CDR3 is TGTGCCAGCATCCCCGGGACTAGCGCCTACAATGAGCAGTTCTTC.

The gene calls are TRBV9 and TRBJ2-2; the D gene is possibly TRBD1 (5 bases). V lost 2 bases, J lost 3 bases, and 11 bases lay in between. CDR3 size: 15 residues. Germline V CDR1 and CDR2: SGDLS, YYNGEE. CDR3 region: CASSVGRGYTGELFF. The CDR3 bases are TGTGCCAGCAGCGTGGGAAGGGGTTACACCGGGGAGCTGTTTTTT.